A selection of T cell receptor beta chains follows, all from one sample in a study of control samples from healthy donors and cancer patients. Generated by immunoSEQ multiplex PCR, the TCRdb table keeps only in-frame clones and is missing some. The repertoire holds about 75,000 clones, with approximately 80% as singletons. The sequenced sample was blood. The receptor source for this set is a man between 50 and 59 years old in good health. Both conserved end residues are part of each CDR3. The order of the fields is CDR3 length, V gene, J gene, clone size, D gene, CDR3 DNA, CDR3 protein. The D gene is left open where the match is weak. Clone sizes are given selectively: once, few, many, or a class where the clone is expanded.

>16|TRBV7-9|TRBJ1-2|once|.
TGTGCCAGCAGCTTCGGACAGCCGGATGGGCAGGGCGGCTACACCTTC
CASSFGQPDGQGGYTF
>18|TRBV4-2|TRBJ1-6|few|.
TGTGCCAGCAGCCAAGATGGTACAGGGCAAGGAGGGAGGTCACCCCTCCACTTT
CASSQDGTGQGGRSPLHF
>17|TRBV25-1|TRBJ2-1|.|.
TGTGCCAGCAGTGCGATGGGGGTAAGACCTGCCGTTGATGAGCAGTTCTTC
CASSAMGVRPAVDEQFF
>12|TRBV30|TRBJ1-2|.|.
TGTGCCTGGAGTGTCCAGACTTATGGCTACACCTTC
CAWSVQTYGYTF
>19|TRBV4-3|TRBJ2-1|.|.
TGCGCCAGCAGCCAAGAAAAGTTAGGGACTGGCCCCTCCTACAATGAGCAGTTCTTC
CASSQEKLGTGPSYNEQFF
>15|TRBV11-2|TRBJ1-2|.|.
TGTGCCAGCAGCACCAGAACAGAGGCAAGGGATGGCTACACCTTC
CASSTRTEARDGYTF
>15|TRBV11-2|TRBJ2-4|.|TRBD1
TGTGCCAGCAGCTTAGCGGGGACAGGGTGGAACATTCAGTACTTC
CASSLAGTGWNIQYF
>15|TRBV3-1/TRBV3-2|TRBJ2-7|once|.
TGTGCCAGCAGCCAAGCCCGGGACTTCAGCTACGAGCAGTACTTC
CASSQARDFSYEQYF
>14|TRBV2|TRBJ1-2|.|.
TGTGCCAGCAGTGAAGGGGAGGGTTGGTATGGCTACACCTTC
CASSEGEGWYGYTF
>14|TRBV6-5|TRBJ2-7|.|.
TGTGCCAGATGCTTGGCGGGCAACTCCTACGAGCAGTACTTC
CARCLAGNSYEQYF
>14|TRBV6-5|TRBJ2-3|.|.
TGTGCCAGCAGTTACTCGACTAAAACAGATACGCAGTATTTT
CASSYSTKTDTQYF
>13|TRBV3-1/TRBV3-2|TRBJ2-7|few|.
TGTGCCAGCAGCCAAGCCGGGGGCCACGAGCAGTACTTC
CASSQAGGHEQYF
>15|TRBV5-1|TRBJ2-1|.|TRBD2
TGCGCCAGCAGCACTCGACTAGCAACCTACAATGAGCAGTTCTTC
CASSTRLATYNEQFF
>14|TRBV10-3|TRBJ1-1|.|.
TGTGTCACCCTAATCTCCCTAAAGGACACTGAAGCTTTCTTT
CVTLISLKDTEAFF
>18|TRBV9|TRBJ2-3|.|TRBD2
TGTGCCAGCAGCGTAGTCGGACTAGCGGGAGGGCCGCAAGATACGCAGTATTTT
CASSVVGLAGGPQDTQYF
>15|TRBV19|TRBJ2-2|few|.
TGTGCCAGTAGTATCGGGACATATAACACCGGGGAGCTGTTTTTT
CASSIGTYNTGELFF
>17|TRBV19|TRBJ2-6|once|.
TGTGCCAGTAGTGTATTAGCGGAGGACTCTGGGGCCAACGTCCTGACTTTC
CASSVLAEDSGANVLTF
>13|TRBV7-8|TRBJ2-7|.|.
TGTGCCAGCAGCTTAGGGGTTTTCTACGAGCAGTACTTC
CASSLGVFYEQYF
>15|TRBV10-3|TRBJ2-3|.|TRBD1
TGTGCCATCAGTGAGTTAGACAGGGGGCTGGGTACGCAGTATTTT
CAISELDRGLGTQYF
>15|TRBV30|TRBJ1-4|.|TRBD1
TGTGCCTGGAGCGGACAGGGGTCAACTAATGAAAAACTGTTTTTT
CAWSGQGSTNEKLFF
>14|TRBV7-3|TRBJ1-2|.|TRBD1
TGTGCCAGCAGCTTTAATGGACAGGGGGCTGGCTACACCTTC
CASSFNGQGAGYTF
>17|TRBV6-2/TRBV6-3|TRBJ1-1|.|.
TGTGCCAGCAGTTACTCGGTCCTCCTCGGCCGGAACACTGAAGCTTTCTTT
CASSYSVLLGRNTEAFF
>15|TRBV9|TRBJ1-6|.|TRBD1
TGTGCCAGCAGCGTAAATGGACAGGGAGATTCACCCCTCCACTTT
CASSVNGQGDSPLHF
>14|TRBV19|TRBJ2-7|.|TRBD1
TGTGCCAGTATCCCGGGACAGGGGATCGGCGAGCAGTACTTC
CASIPGQGIGEQYF
>14|TRBV2|TRBJ1-2|.|.
TGTGCCAGCATCTTCGAGTCTTGGACTTATGGCTACACCTTC
CASIFESWTYGYTF
>15|TRBV5-5|TRBJ1-2|.|.
TGTGCCAGCAGCTTGGCAGGACAGACTAACTATGGCTACACCTTC
CASSLAGQTNYGYTF
>15|TRBV6-5|TRBJ1-1|.|TRBD1
TGTGCCAGCAGGTTGGGACAGCCGATGAACACTGAAGCTTTCTTT
CASRLGQPMNTEAFF
>11|TRBV6-6|TRBJ1-1|.|.
TGTGCCAGCAGCCCCGGATCTGAAGCTTTCTTT
CASSPGSEAFF
>14|TRBV19|TRBJ1-1|.|TRBD1
TGTGCCAGTAGCATAACAGGGGGCGGCACTGAAGCTTTCTTT
CASSITGGGTEAFF
>16|TRBV5-1|TRBJ2-3|once|.
TGCGCCAGCAGCTTGCCTAGGATAGGGTCCACAGATACGCAGTATTTT
CASSLPRIGSTDTQYF
>15|TRBV27|TRBJ2-1|.|TRBD2
TGTGCCAGCAAGGAGAATGGACTAGCGGGGGGGAAGCAGTTCTTC
CASKENGLAGGKQFF
>15|TRBV5-1|TRBJ1-4|.|TRBD1
TGCGCCAGCAGGGGACAGGGTTCGACTAATGAAAAACTGTTTTTT
CASRGQGSTNEKLFF
>18|TRBV2|TRBJ2-5|few|.
TGTGCCAGCAGTGACCCCCTGCTGCAGGGGCTTCCACAAGAGACCCAGTACTTC
CASSDPLLQGLPQETQYF
>15|TRBV7-2|TRBJ2-1|once|.
TGTGCCAGCAGCATTACAGTGGGACCGATCCATGAGCAGTTCTTC
CASSITVGPIHEQFF
>14|TRBV7-2|TRBJ2-7|.|.
TGTGCCAGCAGCCCTCCGGGGTTCGTCTACGAGCAGTACTTC
CASSPPGFVYEQYF
>14|TRBV2|TRBJ2-3|.|TRBD1
TGTGCCAGCAGTAGGGACAGGGCAACAGATACGCAGTATTTT
CASSRDRATDTQYF
>15|TRBV6-6|TRBJ1-2|.|TRBD1
TGTGCCAGCACCCAAACAGGGGGGAAAGGAAAAGGCTACACCTTC
CASTQTGGKGKGYTF
>15|TRBV23-1|TRBJ1-5|few|.
TGCGCCAGCAGTCATAGGTGTTGCAGCAATCAGCCCCAGCATTTT
CASSHRCCSNQPQHF
>15|TRBV3-1/TRBV3-2|TRBJ2-5|.|TRBD2
TGTGCCAGCAGCCAATTAGCGGGAGGCCAAGAGACCCAGTACTTC
CASSQLAGGQETQYF
>14|TRBV18|TRBJ2-2|once|.
TGTGCCAGCTCACCACAGCGCCAAACCGGGGAGCTGTTTTTT
CASSPQRQTGELFF
>16|TRBV5-4|TRBJ1-1|.|.
TGTGCCAGCAGCTTTGGGGCAGGAGGCATGAACACTGAAGCTTTCTTT
CASSFGAGGMNTEAFF
>14|TRBV6-5|TRBJ2-5|.|.
TGTGCCAGCAGCAAGTCAGGGCATCAAGAGACCCAGTACTTC
CASSKSGHQETQYF
>11|TRBV24-1|TRBJ2-3|.|.
TGTGCCACCAGTCTCGCAGATACGCAGTATTTT
CATSLADTQYF
>14|TRBV7-2|TRBJ1-1|.|TRBD1
TGTGCCAGCAGCTTAGCAGGGGGCAACACTGAAGCTTTCTTT
CASSLAGGNTEAFF
>13|TRBV20-1|TRBJ1-4|.|.
TGCAGTGCTAGTATCCAGGGTGGGGAAAAACTGTTTTTT
CSASIQGGEKLFF
>14|TRBV7-9|TRBJ1-2|.|.
TGTGCCAGCAGCCCAGGACTACAAAGGGGAGGCTACACCTTC
CASSPGLQRGGYTF
>12|TRBV5-6|TRBJ1-2|.|TRBD1
TGTGCCAGCAGCTTGGGACAGGGAAGGTACACCTTC
CASSLGQGRYTF
>15|TRBV6-6|TRBJ2-1|.|TRBD2
TGTGCCAGCAGGCATGTAGCGGGAAATTACAATGAGCAGTTCTTC
CASRHVAGNYNEQFF
>15|TRBV11-2|TRBJ2-5|.|.
TGTGCCAGCAGATTAGCCCCTGGCCTTCAAGAGACCCAGTACTTC
CASRLAPGLQETQYF
>15|TRBV18|TRBJ1-1|.|TRBD1
TGTGCCAGCTCACTAAACACAGGGGAAAACACTGAAGCTTTCTTT
CASSLNTGENTEAFF
>13|TRBV7-9|TRBJ1-4|once|TRBD1
TGTGCCAGCAGTGTGGGACAGAATGAAAAACTGTTTTTT
CASSVGQNEKLFF
>16|TRBV6-2/TRBV6-3|TRBJ1-1|.|.
TGTGCCAGCAGTTACCGACCGGGGGGGAGGGGCACTGAAGCTTTCTTT
CASSYRPGGRGTEAFF
>14|TRBV30|TRBJ2-2|.|.
TGTGCCTGGGACCAAGGGGTGAGAACCGGGGAGCTGTTTTTT
CAWDQGVRTGELFF
>13|TRBV11-3|TRBJ2-5|.|.
TGTGCCAGCAGCTTCGATTCAACGGAGACCCAGTACTTC
CASSFDSTETQYF
>12|TRBV6-5|TRBJ2-7|.|.
TGTGCCAGCATTCGAAACTCCTACGAGCAGTACTTC
CASIRNSYEQYF
>12|TRBV12-3/TRBV12-4|TRBJ1-1|.|.
TGTGCCAGCACCCCTTTGGGCACTGAAGCTTTCTTT
CASTPLGTEAFF
>14|TRBV2|TRBJ1-3|.|.
TGTGCCAGCAGTGACGGTTTGAAGGGAAACACCATATATTTT
CASSDGLKGNTIYF